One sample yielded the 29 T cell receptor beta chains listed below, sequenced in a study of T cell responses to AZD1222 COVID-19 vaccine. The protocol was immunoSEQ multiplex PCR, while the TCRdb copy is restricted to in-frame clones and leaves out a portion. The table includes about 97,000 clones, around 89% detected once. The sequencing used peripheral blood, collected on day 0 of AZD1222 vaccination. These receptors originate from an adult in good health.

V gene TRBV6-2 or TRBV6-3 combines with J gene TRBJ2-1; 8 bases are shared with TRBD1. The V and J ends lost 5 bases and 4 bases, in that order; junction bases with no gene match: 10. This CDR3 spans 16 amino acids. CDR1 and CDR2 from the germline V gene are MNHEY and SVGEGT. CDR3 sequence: CASSGRDRILYNEQFF. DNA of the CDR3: TGTGCCAGCAGTGGCCGGGACAGGATCTTATACAATGAGCAGTTCTTC.

CDR3 protein: CSVAVQVEEKLFF. The CDR3 nucleotides read TGCAGCGTGGCAGTGCAGGTCGAGGAAAAACTGTTTTTT. The gene calls are TRBV29-1 and TRBJ1-4, with D unclear. V lost 6 bases, J lost 8 bases, and 16 bases lay in between. The CDR3 covers 13 residues. Germline CDR1 and CDR2: SQVTM and ANQGSEA.

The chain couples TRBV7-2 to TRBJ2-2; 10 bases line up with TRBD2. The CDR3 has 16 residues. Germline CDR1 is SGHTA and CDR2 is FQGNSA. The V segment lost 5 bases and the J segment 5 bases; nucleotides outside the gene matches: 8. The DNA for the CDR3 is TGTGCCAGCAGCCCGGCACCGGGACTAGCGACCGGGGAGCTGTTTTTT. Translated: CASSPAPGLATGELFF.

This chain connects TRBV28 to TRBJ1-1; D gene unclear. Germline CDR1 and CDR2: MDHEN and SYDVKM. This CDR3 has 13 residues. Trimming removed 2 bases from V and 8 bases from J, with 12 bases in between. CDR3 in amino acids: CASSLEEPKEAFF. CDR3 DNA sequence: TGTGCCAGCAGTTTAGAAGAACCAAAAGAAGCTTTCTTT.

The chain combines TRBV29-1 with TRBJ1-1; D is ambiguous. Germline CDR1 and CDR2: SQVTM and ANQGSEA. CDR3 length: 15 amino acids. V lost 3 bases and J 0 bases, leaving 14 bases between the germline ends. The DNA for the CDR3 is TGCAGCGTTGATCCCAGTCCTCCGATGAACACTGAAGCTTTCTTT. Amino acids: CSVDPSPPMNTEAFF.

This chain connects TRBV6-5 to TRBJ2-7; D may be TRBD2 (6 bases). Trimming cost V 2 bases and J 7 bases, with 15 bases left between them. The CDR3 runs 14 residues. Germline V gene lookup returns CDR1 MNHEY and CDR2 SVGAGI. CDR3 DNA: TGTGCCAGCAGTTACGTAACGGGAGAGGGGGAGCAGTACTTC. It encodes CASSYVTGEGEQYF.

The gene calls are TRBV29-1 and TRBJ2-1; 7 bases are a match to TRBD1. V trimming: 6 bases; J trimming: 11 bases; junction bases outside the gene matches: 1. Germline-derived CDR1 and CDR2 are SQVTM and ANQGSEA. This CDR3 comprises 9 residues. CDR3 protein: CSVGQKQFF. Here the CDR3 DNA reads TGCAGCGTGGGACAGAAGCAGTTCTTC.

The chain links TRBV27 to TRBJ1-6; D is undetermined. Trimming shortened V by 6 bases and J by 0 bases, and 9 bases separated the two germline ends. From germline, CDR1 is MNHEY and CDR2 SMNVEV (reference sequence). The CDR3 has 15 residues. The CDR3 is CASRGASSYNSPLHF. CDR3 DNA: TGTGCCAGCAGGGGCGCCAGCTCCTATAATTCACCCCTCCACTTT.

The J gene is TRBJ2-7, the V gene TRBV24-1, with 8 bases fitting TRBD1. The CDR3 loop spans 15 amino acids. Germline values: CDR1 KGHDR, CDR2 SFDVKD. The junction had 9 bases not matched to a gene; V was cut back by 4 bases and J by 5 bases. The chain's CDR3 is CATSDRQGTANEQYF. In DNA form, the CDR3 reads TGTGCCACCAGTGACAGACAGGGGACGGCTAACGAGCAGTACTTC.

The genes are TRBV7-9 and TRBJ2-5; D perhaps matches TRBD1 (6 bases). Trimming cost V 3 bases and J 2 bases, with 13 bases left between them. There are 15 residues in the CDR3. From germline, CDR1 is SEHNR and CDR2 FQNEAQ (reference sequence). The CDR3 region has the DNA TGTGCCAGCAGCTTGAGTCTGGGACAACAAGAGACCCAGTACTTC. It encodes CASSLSLGQQETQYF.

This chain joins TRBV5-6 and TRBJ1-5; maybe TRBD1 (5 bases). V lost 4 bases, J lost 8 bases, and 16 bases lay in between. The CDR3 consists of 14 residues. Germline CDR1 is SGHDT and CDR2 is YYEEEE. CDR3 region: CASSATGRAEPQHF. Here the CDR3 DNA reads TGTGCCAGCAGCGCAACGGGACGGGCAGAGCCCCAGCATTTT. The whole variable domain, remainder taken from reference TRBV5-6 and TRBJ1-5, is DAGVTQSPTHLIKTRGQQVTLRCSPKSGHDTVSWYQQALGQGPQFIFQYYEEEERQRGNFPDRFSGHQFPNYSSELNVNALLLGDSALYLCASSATGRAEPQHFGDGTRLSIL.

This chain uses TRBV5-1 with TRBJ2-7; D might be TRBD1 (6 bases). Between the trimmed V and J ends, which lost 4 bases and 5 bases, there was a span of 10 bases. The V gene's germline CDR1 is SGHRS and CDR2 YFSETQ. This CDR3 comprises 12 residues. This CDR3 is CASSLNRDEQYF. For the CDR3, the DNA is TGCGCCAGCAGCCTAAACAGGGACGAGCAGTACTTC.

The DNA of the CDR3 is TGTGCCAGCAGTTTGACGGGGGTCGGGAGGGAGACCCAGTACTTC. Encoded protein: CASSLTGVGRETQYF. V and J are TRBV28 and TRBJ2-5, with TRBD2 identical over 7 bases. CDR3 size: 15 residues. The V and J ends lost 3 bases and 5 bases, in that order; junction bases with no gene match: 9. CDR1 and CDR2 (germline): MDHEN, SYDVKM.

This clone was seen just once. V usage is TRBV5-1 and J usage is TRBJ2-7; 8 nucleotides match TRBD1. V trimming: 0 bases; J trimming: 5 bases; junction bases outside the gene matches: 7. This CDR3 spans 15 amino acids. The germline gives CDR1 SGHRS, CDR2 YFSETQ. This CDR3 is CASSLGWTGRNEQYF. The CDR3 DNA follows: TGCGCCAGCAGCTTGGGGTGGACAGGGAGGAACGAGCAGTACTTC.

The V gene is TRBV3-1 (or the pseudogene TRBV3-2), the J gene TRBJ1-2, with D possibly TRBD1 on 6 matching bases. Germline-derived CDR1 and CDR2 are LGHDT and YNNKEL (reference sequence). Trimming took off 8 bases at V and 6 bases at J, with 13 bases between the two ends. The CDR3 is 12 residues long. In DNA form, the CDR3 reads TGTGCCAGCGGGGGGGCGCTTGATGGCTACACCTTC. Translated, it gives CASGGALDGYTF.

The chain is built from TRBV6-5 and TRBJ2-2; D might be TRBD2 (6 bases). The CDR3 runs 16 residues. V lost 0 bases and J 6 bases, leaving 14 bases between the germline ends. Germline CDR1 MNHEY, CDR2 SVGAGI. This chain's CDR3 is CASSYSEGTGAGELFF. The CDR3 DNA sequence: TGTGCCAGCAGTTACTCCGAGGGGACGGGGGCCGGGGAGCTGTTTTTT.

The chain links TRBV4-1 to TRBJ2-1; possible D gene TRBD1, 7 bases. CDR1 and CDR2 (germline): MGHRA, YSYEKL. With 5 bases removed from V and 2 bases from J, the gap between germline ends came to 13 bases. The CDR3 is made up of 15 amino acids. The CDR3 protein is CASSTQGGPYNEQFF. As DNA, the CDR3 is TGCGCCAGCAGCACGCAGGGGGGACCCTACAATGAGCAGTTCTTC.

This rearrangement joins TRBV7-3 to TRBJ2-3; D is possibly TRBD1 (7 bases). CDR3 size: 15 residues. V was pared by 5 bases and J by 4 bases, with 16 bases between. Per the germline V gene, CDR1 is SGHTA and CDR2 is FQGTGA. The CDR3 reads CASSPSRGVADTQYF. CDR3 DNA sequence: TGTGCCAGCAGCCCGAGCAGGGGGGTGGCAGATACGCAGTATTTT.

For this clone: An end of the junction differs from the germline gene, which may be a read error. The CDR3 region is CASSPSGSKGDTQYF. CDR3 in DNA: TGTGCTAGCAGCCCTAGCGGGAGCAAAGGAGATACGCAGTATTTT. The chain carries TRBV7-7 and TRBJ2-3; 10 bases fit TRBD2. The CDR3 runs 15 residues. Germline V gene lookup returns CDR1 SSHAT and CDR2 FNYEAQ (reference sequence).

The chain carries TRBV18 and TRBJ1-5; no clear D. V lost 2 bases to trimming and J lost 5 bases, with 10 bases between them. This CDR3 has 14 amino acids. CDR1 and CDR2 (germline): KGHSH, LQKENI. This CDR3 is CASSPLGPHQPQHF. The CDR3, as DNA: TGTGCCAGCTCACCATTAGGGCCCCATCAGCCCCAGCATTTT.

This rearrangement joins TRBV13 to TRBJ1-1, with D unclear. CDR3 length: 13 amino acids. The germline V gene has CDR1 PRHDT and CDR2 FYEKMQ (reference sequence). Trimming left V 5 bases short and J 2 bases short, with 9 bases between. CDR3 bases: TGTGCCAGCAGCCCTCCCGACAACACTGAAGCTTTCTTT. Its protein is CASSPPDNTEAFF.

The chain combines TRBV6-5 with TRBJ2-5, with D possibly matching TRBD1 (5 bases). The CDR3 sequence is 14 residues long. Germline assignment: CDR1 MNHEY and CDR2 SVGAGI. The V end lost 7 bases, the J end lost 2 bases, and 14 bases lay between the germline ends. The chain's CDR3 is CASTPGRVQETQYF. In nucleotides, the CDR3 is TGTGCCAGCACCCCGGGCAGGGTACAAGAGACCCAGTACTTC.

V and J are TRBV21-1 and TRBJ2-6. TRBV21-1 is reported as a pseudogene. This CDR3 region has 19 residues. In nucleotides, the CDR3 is TGTGCCAGCAGCAAATGTCTCAGGACCTCTCGCTCTGGGGCCAACGTCCTGACTTTC. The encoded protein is CASSKCLRTSRSGANVLTF.

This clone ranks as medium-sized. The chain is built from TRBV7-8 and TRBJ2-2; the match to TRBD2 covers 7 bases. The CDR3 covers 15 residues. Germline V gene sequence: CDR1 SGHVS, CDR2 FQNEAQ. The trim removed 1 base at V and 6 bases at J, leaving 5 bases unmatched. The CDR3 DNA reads TGTGCCAGCAGCTTAGGGACTAGTTCGGCCGGGGAGCTGTTTTTT. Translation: CASSLGTSSAGELFF.

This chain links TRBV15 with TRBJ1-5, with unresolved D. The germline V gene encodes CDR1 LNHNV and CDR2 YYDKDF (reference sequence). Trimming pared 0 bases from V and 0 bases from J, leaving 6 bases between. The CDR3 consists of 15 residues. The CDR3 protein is CATSRDWSSNQPQHF. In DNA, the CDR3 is TGTGCCACCAGCAGAGATTGGAGTAGCAATCAGCCCCAGCATTTT.

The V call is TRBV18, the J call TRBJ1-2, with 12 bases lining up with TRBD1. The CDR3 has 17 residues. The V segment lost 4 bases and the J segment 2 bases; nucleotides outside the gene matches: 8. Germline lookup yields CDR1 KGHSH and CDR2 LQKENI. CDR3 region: CASSRGTGGYHNYGYTF. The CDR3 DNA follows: TGTGCCAGCTCACGAGGGACAGGGGGCTACCACAACTATGGCTACACCTTC.

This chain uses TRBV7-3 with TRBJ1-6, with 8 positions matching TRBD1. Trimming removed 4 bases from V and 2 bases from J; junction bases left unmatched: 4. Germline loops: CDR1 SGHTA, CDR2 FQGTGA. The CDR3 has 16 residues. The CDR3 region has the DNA TGTGCCAGCAGCTCACAGGACAGGGCCTATAATTCACCCCTCCACTTT. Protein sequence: CASSSQDRAYNSPLHF.

The CDR3 region is CASSPGDANEQFF. CDR3 DNA sequence: TGTGCCAGCTCACCGGGGGATGCCAATGAGCAGTTCTTC. This chain links TRBV18 with TRBJ2-1, with D perhaps assigned TRBD1 or TRBD2 (5 bases each). The CDR3 totals 13 residues. Germline V gene lookup returns CDR1 KGHSH and CDR2 LQKENI. V shed 3 bases and J shed 6 bases, with 9 bases lying between them.

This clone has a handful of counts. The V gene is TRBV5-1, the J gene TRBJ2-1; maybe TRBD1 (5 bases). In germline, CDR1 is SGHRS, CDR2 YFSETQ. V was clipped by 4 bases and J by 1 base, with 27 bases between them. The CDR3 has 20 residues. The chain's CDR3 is CASSPRLGLPPLGSYNEQFF. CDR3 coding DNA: TGCGCCAGCAGCCCAAGGTTGGGGCTTCCTCCTTTGGGGTCCTACAATGAGCAGTTCTTC.